The clone carrying this T cell receptor beta chain was found a few times. No antigen is known for it. CDR3 length equals 15 residues. The V gene's germline CDR1 is KGHSH and CDR2 LQKENI. This sample is part of a study of beta chain features in type 1 diabetes. The study reverse transcribed the entire isolated RNA, so it sequenced expressed TCRB transcripts. Naive, central memory and regulatory T cell samples averaged around 3.8 million reads. Only in-frame clones appear in the TCRdb table, and some are missing; sequencing was by immunoSEQ multiplex PCR. The sample has 900,000 or so clones, 17% seen once. Whole-study results and caveats: Overrepresentation of cells with high TCR expression could result from cDNA sequencing.

The sequence came from a woman aged 18-29 years in good health. V is TRBV18 and J is TRBJ2-5; 8 bases agree with TRBD1. The better agreement between TRBJ2-7 and the DNA end casts doubt on the J call. The material sequenced was naive CD4+ T cells from blood. The CDR3 spells CASSPGQASSYEQYF. CDR3 nucleotide sequence: TGTGCCAGCTCACCGGGACAGGCGAGCTCCTACGAGCAGTACTTC.